The T cell receptor (beta chain) under discussion was sequenced for a study of cytomegalovirus exposure and HLA in healthy donors. This PCR relied on a set of 60 Vbeta primers and 13 Jbeta primers. The assay was immunoSEQ multiplex PCR, and TCRdb's table has in-frame clones only and misses some. The repertoire consists of 95,000 to 150,000 clones, with 80% occurring once and the leading ten covering 8.8%. This clone was seen once. Its antigen is unknown. Whole-study findings and limits: Testing in vitro showed a few CMV-associated chains specific for CMV antigens. A prior analysis recorded that most TCR beta V segments were productive about 87% or about 30% of the time.

V was shortened by 4 bases and J by 6 bases, with 11 bases between the two germline ends. The CDR3 contains 13 residues. Germline CDR1 MNHEY, CDR2 SVGAGI. The V and J genes are TRBV6-5 and TRBJ2-3; D gene unclear. The specimen was PBMCs. The clonotype comes from a female donor in good health and CMV-seropositive. CDR3 protein: CASSSGTGDTQYF. The CDR3 DNA sequence: TGTGCCAGCAGTTCCGGTACCGGGGATACGCAGTATTTT.